The 21 T cell receptor beta chains in this list originate from one sample, sequenced in a study of shared clonotypes between healthy human individuals. Data came from immunoSEQ multiplex PCR; TCRdb stores just in-frame clones and leaves some out. The sample lists 2 million to 2.5 million clones; approximately 93% were seen once. Sequenced input: naive CD4+ T cells from PBMCs. Subset specified: CD45RA+ positively selected. The receptors were gathered from a man in his late teens or twenties in good health. Some clones in this sample may be carry-over from other donors' samples.

V is TRBV10-3 and J is TRBJ1-5; tentatively, D is TRBD1 (5 bases). Trimming left V 8 bases short and J 2 bases short, with 10 bases between. The CDR3 runs 13 residues. Germline values: CDR1 ENHRY, CDR2 SYGVKD. CDR3 residues: CAIGETGNQPQHF. In DNA form, the CDR3 reads TGTGCCATCGGGGAGACAGGCAATCAGCCCCAGCATTTT.

V usage is TRBV6-1 and J usage is TRBJ1-2; unclear D gene. Trimming removed 3 bases at V and 3 bases at J, with 11 bases between. CDR1 MNHNS and CDR2 SASEGT come from the germline V gene. This CDR3 region has 14 residues. CDR3 DNA: TGTGCCAGCAGTGAGGGAATATGGGACTATGGCTACACCTTC. Translation gives CASSEGIWDYGYTF.

The rearrangement links TRBV12-1 to TRBJ2-5; the table calls TRBD1, which could not be checked here. TRBV12-1 is given as a pseudogene. The CDR3 loop spans 15 amino acids. CDR3 in DNA: TGTGCCAGCAGCTTAGGCTCCCTGGGCGTAGAGACCCAGTACTTC. Encoded protein: CASSLGSLGVETQYF.

This clone was detected once. The V and J genes are TRBV6-1 and TRBJ2-1; 8 bases line up with TRBD2. The V gene end was trimmed by 5 bases and the J gene end by 2 bases; junction bases not matched to a gene: 5. The germline V gene has CDR1 MNHNS and CDR2 SASEGT. The CDR3 spans 15 residues. The CDR3 sequence is CASSIAGPTYNEQFF. The CDR3, as DNA: TGTGCCAGCAGTATAGCGGGACCAACCTACAATGAGCAGTTCTTC.

On this clone: Other DNA sequences in the same sample also yield this CDR3. The chain couples TRBV6-5 to TRBJ2-2, with TRBD2 matching over 7 bases. CDR1 and CDR2 from the germline V gene are MNHEY and SVGAGI. The ends lost 5 bases at V and 0 bases at J; junction bases unmatched: 3. The CDR3 runs 15 residues. CDR3 sequence (DNA): TGTGCCAGCAGTCCTGGGGGGGCGAACACCGGGGAGCTGTTTTTT. This codes for CASSPGGANTGELFF.

This clone was detected only once. The gene calls are TRBV28 and TRBJ2-3; tentative D call: TRBD2 (6 bases). The CDR3 is made up of 15 amino acids. Germline V gene sequence: CDR1 MDHEN, CDR2 SYDVKM. V lost 5 bases to trimming and J lost 14 bases, with 26 bases between them. CDR3 DNA sequence: TGTGCCAGCAGTATAAGACGAGGGACTCAAAAAACCCCGTATTTT. This codes for CASSIRRGTQKTPYF.

V is TRBV11-2 and J is TRBJ2-1; D possibly corresponds to TRBD2 (5 bases). The V end lost 5 bases, the J end lost 6 bases, and 26 bases lay between the germline ends. Germline-derived CDR1 and CDR2 are SGHAT and FQNNGV. CDR3 size: 18 residues. The CDR3 reads CASSAEADWVPGSNEQFF. DNA for the CDR3: TGTGCCAGCAGCGCGGAGGCCGATTGGGTACCGGGTAGCAATGAGCAGTTCTTC.

A remark on this clone: This sample also contains other DNA sequences that code for the same CDR3. V and J are TRBV28 and TRBJ1-4; no clear D gene. This CDR3 is built from 11 residues. V lost 2 bases and J 8 bases, leaving 3 bases between the germline ends. Germline values: CDR1 MDHEN, CDR2 SYDVKM. The CDR3 loop reads CASSLAEKLFF. For the CDR3, the DNA is TGTGCCAGCAGTTTAGCCGAAAAACTGTTTTTT.

Concerning this clone: Other DNA sequences in this sample translate to the same CDR3. V is TRBV5-1 and J is TRBJ1-2, with D tentatively TRBD1 (6 bases). Germline CDR1 and CDR2: SGHRS and YFSETQ. Between the trimmed V and J ends, which lost 5 bases and 1 base, there was a span of 9 bases. The CDR3 runs to 13 residues. The CDR3, as DNA: TGCGCCAGCAGTCCAGGGGTTAACTATGGCTACACCTTC. Protein sequence: CASSPGVNYGYTF.

For this clone: The sample has other DNA sequences that encode this CDR3 too. The chain combines TRBV5-6 with TRBJ2-1; D gene unclear. This CDR3 is 12 amino acids long. V dropped 0 bases and J dropped 6 bases, with 4 bases sitting between them. In germline, CDR1 is SGHDT, CDR2 YYEEEE. CDR3 loop: CASSLGVNEQFF. The CDR3 DNA reads TGTGCCAGCAGCTTGGGGGTCAATGAGCAGTTCTTC.

V is TRBV28 and J is TRBJ1-5; 8 bases are a match to TRBD1. CDR1 and CDR2 from the germline V gene are MDHEN and SYDVKM. This CDR3 contains 14 residues. The junction had 8 bases not matched to a gene; V was cut back by 5 bases and J by 8 bases. In DNA, the CDR3 is TGTGCCAGCAGTCCAGGGGGCGCGGTTAAGCCCCAGCATTTT. It yields the protein CASSPGGAVKPQHF.

The genes are TRBV29-1 and TRBJ2-3, with 11 bases aligning to TRBD1. This CDR3 comprises 13 residues. CDR1 and CDR2 (germline): SQVTM, ANQGSEA. Germline trimming cut 8 bases from V and 4 bases from J; bases unmatched to any gene: 5. The CDR3 here is CSLGQGAPDTQYF. The CDR3 DNA follows: TGCAGCTTAGGACAGGGGGCCCCAGATACGCAGTATTTT.

The chain combines TRBV7-8 with TRBJ2-5, with D possibly matching TRBD1 (5 bases). The V and J ends lost 5 bases and 4 bases respectively, with 14 bases between them. This CDR3 is built from 14 residues. CDR1 is SGHVS, CDR2 FQNEAQ, per germline. CDR3 bases: TGTGCCAGCAGCCAAGGGGCGAGCCCAGAGACCCAGTACTTC. It is translated as CASSQGASPETQYF.

V and J are TRBV5-4 and TRBJ1-1; D gene unclear. V was pared by 4 bases and J by 3 bases, with 16 bases between. CDR1 and CDR2 from the germline V gene are SGHNT and YYREEE (reference sequence). The CDR3 sequence is 15 residues long. CDR3 protein: CASSQEIGVYTEAFF. DNA for the CDR3: TGTGCCAGCAGCCAGGAGATCGGGGTATACACTGAAGCTTTCTTT.

The gene calls are TRBV5-1 and TRBJ2-1, with 9 bases that match TRBD2. Germline CDR1 and CDR2: SGHRS and YFSETQ. Trimming took 7 bases from V and 3 from J; bases not matched to a gene: 8. The CDR3 length is 15 residues. The CDR3 spells CASSSGTSNYNEQFF. The CDR3, as DNA: TGCGCCAGCTCTTCCGGGACTAGCAACTACAATGAGCAGTTCTTC. Variable domain in full (rest from reference TRBV5-1 and TRBJ2-1): KAGVTQTPRYLIKTRGQQVTLSCSPISGHRSVSWYQQTPGQGLQFLFEYFSETQRNKGNFPGRFSGRQFSNSRSEMNVSTLELGDSALYLCASSSGTSNYNEQFFGPGTRLTVL.

J is TRBJ1-4 and V is TRBV7-3; D unclear. CDR1 and CDR2 (germline): SGHTA, FQGTGA. This CDR3 is built from 15 residues. Trimming removed 3 bases at V and 3 bases at J, with 11 bases between. The CDR3 loop is CASSLVAGANEKLFF. DNA of the CDR3: TGTGCCAGCAGCTTGGTGGCGGGAGCTAATGAAAAACTGTTTTTT.

The chain combines TRBV6-5 with TRBJ2-7, with 9 bases that match TRBD1. Germline-derived CDR1 and CDR2 are MNHEY and SVGAGI. This CDR3 is built from 14 residues. V dropped 6 bases and J dropped 3; count of bases not matched to a gene: 6. The DNA of the CDR3 is TGTGCCAGCAGGCAACAGGGGGCCCACTACGAGCAGTACTTC. Residues: CASRQQGAHYEQYF.

This rearrangement joins TRBV6-1 to TRBJ2-7; 10 bases agree with TRBD1. The CDR3 has 15 amino acids. In germline, CDR1 is MNHNS, CDR2 SASEGT. Unmatched junction bases numbered 13, after V lost 7 bases and J lost 7 bases. CDR3 region: CASTPQGTGAWEQYF. The CDR3, as DNA: TGTGCCAGCACCCCACAAGGGACAGGGGCTTGGGAGCAGTACTTC.

J is TRBJ1-2 and V is TRBV6-5; D is possibly TRBD1 (6 bases). The CDR3 totals 13 residues. Germline V CDR1 and CDR2: MNHEY, SVGAGI. Deletions cut 6 bases from V and 6 bases from J, with 14 bases between. CDR3 in DNA: TGTGCCAGCAGGTCTCCGGGGACAAATGGCTACACCTTC. It codes for CASRSPGTNGYTF.

The rearrangement links TRBV6-6 to TRBJ2-5; tentatively, D is TRBD1 or TRBD2 (6 bases each). Germline CDR1 reads MNHNY; CDR2 reads SVGAGI (reference sequence). V was shortened by 6 bases and J by 5 bases, with 19 bases between the two germline ends. The CDR3 runs to 15 residues. This CDR3 reads CASRPLEGGVETQYF. The CDR3 DNA reads as TGTGCCAGCAGACCTCTGGAGGGGGGTGTGGAGACCCAGTACTTC.

This clone appeared a single time. The J gene is TRBJ2-1, the V gene TRBV5-4; TRBD2 aligns across 14 bases. The germline V gene encodes CDR1 SGHNT and CDR2 YYREEE (reference sequence). This CDR3 has 16 amino acids. Trimming at V came to 4 bases and at J to 8 bases, leaving 8 bases not matched to a gene. The CDR3 sequence: CASSPGTSGSYDEQFF. Here the CDR3 DNA reads TGTGCCAGCAGCCCCGGGACTAGCGGGAGTTATGATGAGCAGTTCTTC. Combining the CDR3 with reference TRBV5-4 and TRBJ2-1 gives the whole variable domain ETGVTQSPTHLIKTRGQQVTLRCSSQSGHNTVSWYQQALGQGPQFIFQYYREEENGRGNFPPRFSGLQFPNYSSELNVNALELDDSALYLCASSPGTSGSYDEQFFGPGTRLTVL.